The present TCR beta chain was sequenced within a study of response to subunit inactivated influenza vaccine. Study-wide results and caveats: The authors suggested that every seasonal influenza vaccination recruits few new T cells.

The germline gives CDR1 DFQATT, CDR2 SNEGSKA (reference sequence). The CDR3 covers 14 residues. Trimming removed 4 bases at V and 3 bases at J, with 12 bases between. TCRdb re-analysed the RT-PCR reads in MiXCR, keeping a single row per CDR3 protein. The sample lists a few hundred thousand distinct CDR3 sequences, around a fifth seen once, with around 9.6% in the top ten. This clonotype was seen only a few times. What it binds is unknown. The receptor was derived from a man in his fifties or sixties who received an inactivated influenza vaccine. This chain uses TRBV20-1 with TRBJ2-2, with a tentative D call TRBD1 (5 bases). The source was PBMCs from blood, collected 21 months after vaccination. CDR3 nucleotides: TGCAGTGCTAAGGCCCAGGGTGACACCGGGGAGCTGTTTTTT. The encoded protein is CSAKAQGDTGELFF.